This TCR beta chain was identified during a study of T cells in Graves' hyperthyroidism and ophthalmopathy. As concerns this clonotype: The antigen remains unidentified.

TCR beta CDR3 regions were amplified from RNA. Carried out on the TCR CDR3, a first-round RT-PCR used the HTBI primer set. TCRdb reanalysed the multiplex PCR reads using MiXCR and keeps one entry per CDR3 protein. The table lists roughly 500,000 distinct CDR3 sequences, approximately 44% of them singletons. Clinical symptoms, serum thyroxine, TRAb, thyroid ultrasound and orbital computed tomography informed diagnoses. The CDR3 has 15 residues. CDR1 is MNHEY and CDR2 is SVGAGI in the germline V gene. The V gene lost 8 bases and the J gene lost 4 bases, with 15 bases spanning the gap. Whole-study results and caveats: Classification by a 13 V-J model distinguished ophthalmopathy from stable hyperthyroidism. Peripheral blood also featured most of the thyroid clonotypes expanded above 0.001.

Sequenced: peripheral blood or thyroid tissue (not recorded which). The chain uses TRBV6-5 and TRBJ2-6, with TRBD1 as a possible D gene (6 bases). This clonotype originated in an adult woman with Graves' disease, either hyperthyroidism or ophthalmopathy (not recorded which). CDR3 loop: CASRSLGTGANVLTF. CDR3 sequence (DNA): TGTGCCAGCCGCTCCCTAGGGACAGGGGCCAACGTCCTGACTTTC.